These 8 T cell receptor beta chains were sequenced from one sample in a study of T cells in women clearing cervical HPV infection. Some clones are missing from TCRdb's copy, which holds only in-frame ones; the method was immunoSEQ multiplex PCR. The sample table includes about 28,000 clones. The material sequenced was blood buffy coat. The receptors stem from a woman between 18 and 70 years old with a cervical HPV16 infection that either progressed to CIN3+ or cleared (not recorded which).

The covered CDR3 bases are TGTGCCAGCAGCGAGGGGATCTCCTACGAG. This gives the protein CASSEGISYE. The whole CDR3 protein is CASSEGISYEQYF. This chain connects TRBV11-2 to TRBJ2-7; D possibly uses TRBD1 or TRBD2 (5 bases each). The missing CDR3 end, 3 residues past where the read stops, is filled in from the germline J gene. Trimming took off 5 bases at V and 0 bases at J, with 8 bases between the two ends. Germline CDR1 and CDR2: SGHAT and FQNNGV. The CDR3 has 13 amino acids.

Comment on this clone: The read ends 3 residues shy of where the CDR3 ends; the end is completed using the germline J gene. The genes are TRBV20-1 and TRBJ1-2; D remains ambiguous. Germline V gene sequence: CDR1 DFQATT, CDR2 SNEGSKA (reference sequence). Trimming shortened V by 4 bases and J by 0 bases, and 6 bases separated the two germline ends. This CDR3 contains 12 residues. CDR3 DNA (partial): TGCAGTGCTACAGCGCCTAACTATGGC. It translates to CSATAPNYG. The CDR3 in full is CSATAPNYGYTF.

In the case of this clone: The CDR3 goes on 3 residues after the read ends, and that part is filled in from the germline J gene. The chain employs TRBV30 and TRBJ2-3, with TRBD2 matching over 10 bases. Germline loops: CDR1 GTSNPN, CDR2 SVGIG (reference sequence). V shed 3 bases and J 0 bases; nucleotides not matched to a gene: 12. This CDR3 comprises 18 residues. The CDR3 DNA, read in part, is TGTGCCTGGAGGTATGCAGGACTAGCGGAATCTAGCACAGATACG. Translating gives CAWRYAGLAESSTDT. The whole CDR3 protein is CAWRYAGLAESSTDTQYF.

About this clone itself: Read data end 3 residues before the CDR3 end; the end is taken from the germline J gene. The chain is built from TRBV6-2 or TRBV6-3 and TRBJ2-7; no firm D call. V shed 6 bases and J shed 3 bases, with 6 bases lying between them. Germline CDR1 reads MNHEY; CDR2 reads SVGEGT. There are 11 residues in the CDR3. CDR3 residues: CASSFLYEQYF. The sequenced CDR3 bases are TGTGCCAGCAGCTTTCTCTACGAG.

Points on this clone: The CDR3 end falls 3 residues outside the read, so it is completed with the germline J gene. The chain couples TRBV19 to TRBJ1-2, with a tentative D call TRBD1 (5 bases). Trimming removed 6 bases at V and 4 bases at J, with 12 bases between. CDR3 length equals 13 residues. In germline, CDR1 is LNHDA, CDR2 SQIVND (reference sequence). Partial CDR3 DNA: TGTGCCAGTAGCCCGGGACTGTTCTATGGC. This sequence encodes CASSPGLFYG. The entire CDR3 reads CASSPGLFYGYTF.

Regarding this clone: The read ends 3 residues early relative to the CDR3; the germline J gene fills the gap. The V and J genes are TRBV4-1 and TRBJ1-4, with TRBD1 matching over 7 bases. The CDR3 extends over 16 amino acids. V shed 1 base, J shed 4 bases, and the junction held 6 bases outside the gene matches. The germline V gene has CDR1 MGHRA and CDR2 YSYEKL. The sequenced part of the CDR3 DNA is TGCGCCAGCAGCCAAGGGCGACAGGGAAGTAATGAAAAA. Amino acids: CASSQGRQGSNEK. The CDR3 in its entirety is CASSQGRQGSNEKLFF.

As for this clone: The read stops 3 residues short of the end of the CDR3; the missing end is completed from the germline J gene. The genes are TRBV7-8 and TRBJ2-3, with D possibly being TRBD2 (5 bases). Per germline, CDR1 SGHVS and CDR2 FQNEAQ. This CDR3 is 16 amino acids long. The CDR3 DNA, read in part, is TGTGCCAGCAGCCCCCCGAGGGCCATGGGCAATCAGCCG. It translates to CASSPPRAMGNQP. In full, the CDR3 reads CASSPPRAMGNQPQYF.

Details on this clone: The read terminates 3 residues before the CDR3 end, so the remaining end is supplied by the germline J gene. The V call is TRBV7-9, the J call TRBJ1-2; perhaps TRBD1 as D (5 bases). In germline, CDR1 is SEHNR, CDR2 FQNEAQ (reference sequence). The CDR3 spans 15 residues. CDR3 DNA, as far as it was read: TGTGCCAGCAGCTTACGTTCAGGGTTTTACAATGAC. Protein: CASSLRSGFYND. The CDR3 in its entirety is CASSLRSGFYNDYTF.